The 6 T cell receptor beta chains reported below all come from one sample, sequenced in a study of blood T cell repertoires in COVID-19. The method was immunoSEQ multiplex PCR; TCRdb's version includes in-frame clones alone and lacks a portion of them. The sample yields roughly 72,000 clones, roughly 78% seen once. Sequencing used peripheral blood. The receptors were gathered from a woman aged 80 or older with active or convalescent COVID-19.

Details on this clone: Relative to the germline gene, one junction end is altered; a read error may explain this. The chain combines TRBV3-1 (or the pseudogene TRBV3-2) with TRBJ1-2; the D is unclear. CDR1 and CDR2 from the germline V gene are LGHDT and YNNKEL (reference sequence). This CDR3 has 13 residues. CDR3 bases: TGTGCCAGCAGCAAAGAACAGCTCTATGGCTACACCTTC. The encoded protein is CASSKEQLYGYTF.

V is TRBV29-1 and J is TRBJ2-3, with D possibly matching TRBD2 (6 bases). The V and J ends lost 6 bases and 3 bases respectively, with 13 bases between them. Germline CDR1 SQVTM, CDR2 ANQGSEA. This CDR3 has 13 residues. CDR3 protein: CSVGGGATDTQYF. For the CDR3, the DNA is TGCAGCGTGGGGGGTGGGGCAACAGATACGCAGTATTTT.

The chain is built from TRBV5-1 and TRBJ2-1, with 7 nucleotides matching TRBD1. Looked up from germline, CDR1 is SGHRS and CDR2 is YFSETQ. The junction had 10 bases not matched to a gene; V was cut back by 3 bases and J by 1 base. The CDR3 runs 17 residues. The CDR3 region has the DNA TGCGCCAGCAGCTGGCCGAGGGGGCGGCCTTCCTACAATGAGCAGTTCTTC. Translating gives CASSWPRGRPSYNEQFF.

The chain employs TRBV25-1 and TRBJ2-7, with D possibly TRBD2 on 5 matching bases. The CDR3 has 11 residues. Germline CDR1 MGHDK, CDR2 SYGVNS. V lost 6 bases and J lost 4, with 7 bases in between. The CDR3 here is CASRLEYEQYF. CDR3 coding DNA: TGTGCCAGCAGACTAGAGTACGAGCAGTACTTC.

This clone has a handful of counts. The rearrangement joins TRBV27 to TRBJ2-3; 7 bases map to TRBD1. CDR1 MNHEY and CDR2 SMNVEV come from the germline V gene (reference sequence). This CDR3 is built from 15 residues. With 5 bases clipped from V and 0 bases from J, the junction kept 5 bases outside the gene matches. In DNA form, the CDR3 reads TGTGCCAGCAGTCCAGGGGACAGAAGCACAGATACGCAGTATTTT. The encoded protein is CASSPGDRSTDTQYF.

Only a few counts were recorded for this clone. The V gene is TRBV11-2, the J gene TRBJ1-3; 7 positions match TRBD1. The ends lost 3 bases at V and 3 bases at J; junction bases unmatched: 2. The length of the CDR3 is 14 residues. Per the germline V gene, CDR1 is SGHAT and CDR2 is FQNNGV. CDR3 nucleotides: TGTGCCAGCAGCTTCACAGGGGTTGGAAACACCATATATTTT. Its translation: CASSFTGVGNTIYF.